The clone carrying this T cell receptor (beta chain) occurred once. The repertoire was sequenced with immunoSEQ multiplex PCR; TCRdb's copy has only in-frame clones and lacks some. The sample lists approximately 65,000 clones; around four fifths were seen once. The source of the sample is a study of blood T cell repertoires in COVID-19. The germline V and J ends were trimmed by 4 bases and 4 bases, with 14 bases remaining between them. This CDR3 is built from 14 residues. Germline-derived CDR1 and CDR2 are LGHDT and YNNKEL (reference sequence). This TCR was sampled from a woman at least 80 years old with active or convalescent COVID-19. Sequenced input: peripheral blood. This sequence joins TRBV3-1 (or the pseudogene TRBV3-2) and TRBJ2-7; D possibly corresponds to TRBD2 (6 bases). This chain's CDR3 is CASSPQPLAYEQYF. The CDR3 nucleotides read TGTGCCAGCAGCCCTCAACCTCTAGCGTACGAGCAGTACTTC.